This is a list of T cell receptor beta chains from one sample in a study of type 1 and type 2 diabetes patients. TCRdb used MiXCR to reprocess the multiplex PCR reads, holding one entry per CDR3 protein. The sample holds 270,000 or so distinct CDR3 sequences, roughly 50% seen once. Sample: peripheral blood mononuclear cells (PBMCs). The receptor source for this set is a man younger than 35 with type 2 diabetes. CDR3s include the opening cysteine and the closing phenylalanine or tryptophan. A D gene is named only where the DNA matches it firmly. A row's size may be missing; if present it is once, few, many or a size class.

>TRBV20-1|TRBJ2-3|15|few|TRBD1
CSARDLPGTADTQYF
TGCAGTGCTAGAGATCTCCCAGGGACAGCAGATACGCAGTATTTT
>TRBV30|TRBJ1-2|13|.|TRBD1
CASTGLYNYGYTF
TGTGCCTCGACAGGGTTGTATAACTATGGCTACACCTTC
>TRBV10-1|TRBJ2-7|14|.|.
CASSELPSRVEQYF
TGCGCCAGCAGTGAGCTCCCCTCTAGGGTCGAGCAGTACTTC
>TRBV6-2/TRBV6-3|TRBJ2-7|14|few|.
CASSAGFPYGEQYF
TGTGCCAGCAGTGCGGGCTTTCCCTACGGGGAGCAGTACTTC
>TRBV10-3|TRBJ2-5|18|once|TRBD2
CASSRGGGAQIYTETQYF
TGTGCCAGCAGCCGGGGCGGGGGGGCCCAGATCTACACGGAGACCCAGTACTTC
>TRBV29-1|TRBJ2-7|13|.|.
CSVVLQSSYEQYF
TGCAGCGTTGTACTCCAAAGCTCCTACGAGCAGTACTTC
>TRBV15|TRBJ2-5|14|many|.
CATSRGQGKETQYF
TGTGCCACCAGCAGAGGGCAGGGCAAAGAGACCCAGTACTTC
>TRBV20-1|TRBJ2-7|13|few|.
CSATRAVYYEQYF
TGCAGTGCTACCCGGGCAGTTTACTACGAGCAGTACTTC
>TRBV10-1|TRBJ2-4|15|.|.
CASSEGLAEGTIQYF
TGCGCCAGCAGTGAAGGTCTGGCGGAGGGGACCATTCAGTACTTC
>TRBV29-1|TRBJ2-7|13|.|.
CSVELRDNYEQYF
TGCAGCGTTGAGCTCCGGGACAACTACGAGCAGTACTTC
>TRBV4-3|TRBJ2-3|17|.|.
CASSQASPVGVGDTQYF
TGCGCCAGCAGCCAAGCCTCTCCTGTCGGGGTAGGAGATACGCAGTATTTT
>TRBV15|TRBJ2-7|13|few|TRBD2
CAIKAGGSDEQYF
TGTGCCATTAAAGCGGGAGGAAGCGACGAGCAGTACTTC
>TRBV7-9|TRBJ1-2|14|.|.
CASSLRTGDGGYTF
TGTGCCAGCAGCTTACGGACGGGGGACGGTGGCTACACCTTC
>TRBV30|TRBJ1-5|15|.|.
CAWSGGAGSYQPQHF
TGTGCCTGGAGTGGCGGGGCAGGATCATATCAGCCCCAGCATTTT
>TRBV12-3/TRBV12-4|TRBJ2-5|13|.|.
CASRDTSKETQYF
TGTGCCAGCCGGGACACATCGAAAGAGACCCAGTACTTC
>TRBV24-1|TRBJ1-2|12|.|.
CATSDWTYGYTF
TGTGCCACCAGTGATTGGACCTATGGCTACACCTTC
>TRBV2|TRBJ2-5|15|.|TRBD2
CASYLAGDLQETQYF
TGTGCCAGCTATCTAGCGGGGGACCTACAAGAGACCCAGTACTTC
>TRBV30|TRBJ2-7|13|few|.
CAWSGAGMDEQYF
TGTGCCTGGAGCGGGGCGGGAATGGACGAGCAGTACTTC
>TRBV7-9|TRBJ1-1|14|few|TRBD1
CASSRQGMHTEAFF
TGTGCCAGCAGCAGACAGGGGATGCACACTGAAGCTTTCTTT
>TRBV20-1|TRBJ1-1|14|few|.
CSARWGDYNTEAFF
TGCAGTGCTAGATGGGGGGATTATAACACTGAAGCTTTCTTT
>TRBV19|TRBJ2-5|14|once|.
CASSEAGLAETQYF
TGTGCCAGTAGTGAGGCGGGATTAGCGGAGACCCAGTACTTC
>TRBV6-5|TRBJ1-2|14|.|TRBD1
CASSYVGQVDGYTF
TGTGCCAGCAGTTACGTGGGACAGGTTGACGGCTACACCTTC
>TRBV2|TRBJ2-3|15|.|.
CASGDTGLSTDTQYF
TGTGCCAGCGGGGATACGGGACTTAGCACAGATACGCAGTATTTT
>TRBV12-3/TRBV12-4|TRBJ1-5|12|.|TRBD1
CATSTGNQPQHF
TGTGCCACCTCGACAGGGAATCAGCCCCAGCATTTT
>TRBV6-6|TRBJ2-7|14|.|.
CASSSQGPPYEQYF
TGTGCCAGCAGCAGTCAGGGGCCTCCCTACGAGCAGTACTTC
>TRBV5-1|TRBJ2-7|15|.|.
CASSQGDVEYYEQYF
TGCGCCAGCAGCCAAGGGGACGTGGAATACTACGAGCAGTACTTC
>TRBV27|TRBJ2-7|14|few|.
CASSDRLHSYEQYF
TGTGCCAGCAGTGACCGGTTACACTCCTACGAGCAGTACTTC
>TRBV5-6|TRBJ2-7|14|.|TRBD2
CASSSGLESYEQYF
TGTGCCAGCAGCTCGGGACTAGAGTCCTACGAGCAGTACTTC